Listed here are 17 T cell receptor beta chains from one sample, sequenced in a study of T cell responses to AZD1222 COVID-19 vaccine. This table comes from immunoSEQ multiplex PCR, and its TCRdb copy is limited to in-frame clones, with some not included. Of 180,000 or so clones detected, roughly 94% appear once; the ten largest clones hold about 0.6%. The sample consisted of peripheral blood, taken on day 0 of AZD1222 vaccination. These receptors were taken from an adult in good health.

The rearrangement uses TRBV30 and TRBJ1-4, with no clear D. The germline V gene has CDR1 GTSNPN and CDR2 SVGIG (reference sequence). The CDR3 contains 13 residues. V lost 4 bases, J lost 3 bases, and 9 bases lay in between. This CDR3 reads CAWKFSSNEKLFF. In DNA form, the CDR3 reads TGTGCCTGGAAGTTCTCCTCTAATGAAAAACTGTTTTTT. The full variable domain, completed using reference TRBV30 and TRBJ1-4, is SQTIHQWPATLVQPVGSPLSLECTVEGTSNPNLYWYRQAAGRGLQLLFYSVGIGQISSEVPQNLSASRPQDRQFILSSKKLLLSDSGFYLCAWKFSSNEKLFFGSGTQLSVL.

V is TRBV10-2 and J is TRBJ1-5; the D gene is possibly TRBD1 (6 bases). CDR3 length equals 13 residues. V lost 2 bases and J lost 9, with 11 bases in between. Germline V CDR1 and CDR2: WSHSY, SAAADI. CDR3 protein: CASSEARGGPQHF. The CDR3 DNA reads TGCGCCAGCAGTGAGGCGAGGGGGGGGCCCCAGCATTTT.

In DNA form, the CDR3 reads TGTGCCAGCAGCCAAGATGGGACTAACTCCCAAAACACAGATACGCAGTATTTT. Translating gives CASSQDGTNSQNTDTQYF. V usage is TRBV4-2 and J usage is TRBJ2-3; 7 bases align to TRBD2. The V segment lost 0 bases and the J segment 2 bases; nucleotides outside the gene matches: 11. Germline values: CDR1 LGHNA, CDR2 YNFKEQ. The CDR3 runs 18 residues.

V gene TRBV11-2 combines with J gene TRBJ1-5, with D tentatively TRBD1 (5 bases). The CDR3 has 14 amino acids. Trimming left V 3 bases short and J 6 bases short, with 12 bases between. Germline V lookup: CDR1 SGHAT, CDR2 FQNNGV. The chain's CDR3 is CASSLGPGGQPQHF. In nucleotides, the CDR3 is TGTGCCAGCAGCTTGGGTCCCGGGGGTCAGCCCCAGCATTTT.

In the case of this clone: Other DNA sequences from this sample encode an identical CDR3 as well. The DNA for the CDR3 is TGTGCCAGCAGTTTATACGGCACCGGGGAGCTGTTTTTT. Translated: CASSLYGTGELFF. This sequence joins TRBV27 and TRBJ2-2; D ambiguous. The CDR3 loop spans 13 amino acids. The V gene lost 1 base and the J gene lost 4 bases, with 4 bases spanning the gap. CDR1 MNHEY and CDR2 SMNVEV come from the germline V gene (reference sequence).

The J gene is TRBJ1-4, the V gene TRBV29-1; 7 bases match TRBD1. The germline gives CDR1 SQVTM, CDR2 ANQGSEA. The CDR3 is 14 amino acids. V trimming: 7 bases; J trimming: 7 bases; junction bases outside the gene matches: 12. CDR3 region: CSAFIGGGGEKLFF. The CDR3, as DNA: TGCAGCGCCTTCATTGGAGGGGGCGGTGAAAAACTGTTTTTT.

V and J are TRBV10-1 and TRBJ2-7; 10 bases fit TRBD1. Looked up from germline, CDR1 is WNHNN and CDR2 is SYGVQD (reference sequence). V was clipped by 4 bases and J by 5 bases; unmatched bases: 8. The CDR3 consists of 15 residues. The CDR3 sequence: CASSGTGGWFDEQYF. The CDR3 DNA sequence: TGCGCCAGCAGTGGGACAGGGGGATGGTTCGACGAGCAGTACTTC.

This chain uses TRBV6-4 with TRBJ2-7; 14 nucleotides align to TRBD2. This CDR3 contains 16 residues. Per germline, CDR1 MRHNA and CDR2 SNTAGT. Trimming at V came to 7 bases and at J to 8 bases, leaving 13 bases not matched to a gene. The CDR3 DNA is TGTGCCAGCACCTCGGGGACTAGCGGGGGCGCGCCCCAGCAGTACTTC. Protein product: CASTSGTSGGAPQQYF.

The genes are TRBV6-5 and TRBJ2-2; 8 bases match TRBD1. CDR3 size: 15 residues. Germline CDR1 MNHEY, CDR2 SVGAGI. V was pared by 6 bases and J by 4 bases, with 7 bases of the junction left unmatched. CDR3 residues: CASSLGQVSTGELFF. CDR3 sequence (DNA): TGTGCCAGCAGCCTGGGACAGGTCAGCACCGGGGAGCTGTTTTTT.

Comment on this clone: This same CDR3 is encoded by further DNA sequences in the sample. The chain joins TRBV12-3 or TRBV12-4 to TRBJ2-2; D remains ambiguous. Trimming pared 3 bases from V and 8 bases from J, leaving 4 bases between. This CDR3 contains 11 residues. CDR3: CASSFGGELFF. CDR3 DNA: TGTGCCAGCAGTTTCGGGGGGGAGCTGTTTTTT.

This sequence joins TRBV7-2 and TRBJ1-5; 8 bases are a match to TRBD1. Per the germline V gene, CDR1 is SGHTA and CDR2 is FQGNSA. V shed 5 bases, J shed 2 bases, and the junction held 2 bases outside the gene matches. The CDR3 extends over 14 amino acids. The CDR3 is CASSQTGGNQPQHF. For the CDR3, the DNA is TGTGCCAGCAGCCAGACAGGGGGCAATCAGCCCCAGCATTTT.

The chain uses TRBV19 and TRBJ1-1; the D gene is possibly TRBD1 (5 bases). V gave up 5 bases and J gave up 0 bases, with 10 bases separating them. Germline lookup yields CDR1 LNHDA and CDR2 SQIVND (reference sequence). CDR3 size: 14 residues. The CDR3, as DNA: TGTGCCAGTAGTCTCGGGACGTTGAACACTGAAGCTTTCTTT. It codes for CASSLGTLNTEAFF.

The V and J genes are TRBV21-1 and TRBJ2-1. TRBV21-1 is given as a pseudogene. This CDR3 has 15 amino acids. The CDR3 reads CASSKPESTYNEQFF. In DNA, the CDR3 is TGTGCCAGCAGCAAACCAGAGTCTACCTACAATGAGCAGTTCTTC.

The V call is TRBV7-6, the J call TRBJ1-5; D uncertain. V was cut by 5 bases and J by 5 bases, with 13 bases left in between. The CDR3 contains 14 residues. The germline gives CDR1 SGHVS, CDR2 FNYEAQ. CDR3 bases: TGTGCCAGCAGCGCTACGAGAAGTTATCAGCCCCAGCATTTT. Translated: CASSATRSYQPQHF.

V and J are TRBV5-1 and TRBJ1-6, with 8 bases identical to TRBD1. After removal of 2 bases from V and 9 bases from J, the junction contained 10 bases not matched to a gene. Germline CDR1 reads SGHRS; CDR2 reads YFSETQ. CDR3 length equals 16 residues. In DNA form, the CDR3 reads TGCGCCAGCAGCTTCGGCGGGGACAGGTCGATTTCACCCCTCCACTTT. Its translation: CASSFGGDRSISPLHF.

As DNA, the CDR3 is TGTGCCAGCACCTCACCATCCAGGGGACCTAATCAGCCCCAGCATTTT. Protein product: CASTSPSRGPNQPQHF. V is TRBV28 and J is TRBJ1-5, with D possibly being TRBD1 (6 bases). This CDR3 contains 16 residues. The germline CDR1 and CDR2 sequences are MDHEN and SYDVKM. The ends were cut back, 7 bases at V and 4 bases at J, with 20 bases in the middle.

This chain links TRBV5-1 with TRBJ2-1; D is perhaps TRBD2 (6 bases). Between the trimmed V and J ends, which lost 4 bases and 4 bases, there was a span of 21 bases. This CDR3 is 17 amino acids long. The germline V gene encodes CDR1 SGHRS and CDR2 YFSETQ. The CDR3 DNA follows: TGCGCCAGCAGCACCTCTGGGGGGACGGCCAATTACAATGAGCAGTTCTTC. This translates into CASSTSGGTANYNEQFF.